The 14 T cell receptor beta chains below all came from one sample that was sequenced in a study of control samples from healthy donors and cancer patients. The assay was immunoSEQ multiplex PCR, and TCRdb's table has in-frame clones only and misses some. The sample holds about 170,000 clones; 75% to 95% are singletons and the top ten take roughly 1.6%. Sequencing used blood. These receptors came from a woman aged 25 to 39 in good health.

A single count supports this clone. The chain carries TRBV29-1 and TRBJ1-5, with D unresolved. Trimming pared 4 bases from V and 1 base from J, leaving 5 bases between. Germline V gives CDR1 SQVTM, CDR2 ANQGSEA. The CDR3 runs to 12 residues. CDR3 bases: TGCAGCGTTGCTCAGAGCAATCAGCCCCAGCATTTT. Translating gives CSVAQSNQPQHF.

The chain uses TRBV18 and TRBJ2-3; D not certain. The CDR3 loop spans 14 amino acids. Trimming cost V 1 base and J 5 bases, with 10 bases left between them. Germline CDR1 reads KGHSH; CDR2 reads LQKENI. The CDR3 spells CASSPQPFGDTQYF. In DNA form, the CDR3 reads TGTGCCAGCTCACCACAACCGTTCGGAGATACGCAGTATTTT.

The table lists this clone with a few counts. The chain joins TRBV7-6 to TRBJ2-5; 14 bases fit TRBD2. V was clipped by 5 bases and J by 4 bases; unmatched bases: 3. Germline CDR1 reads SGHVS; CDR2 reads FNYEAQ. The CDR3 is 15 amino acids. The CDR3 loop reads CASSRLAGGPETQYF. CDR3 nucleotides: TGTGCCAGCAGCCGACTAGCGGGGGGGCCAGAGACCCAGTACTTC.

The chain links TRBV7-9 to TRBJ2-7; tentative D call: TRBD2 (5 bases). V lost 8 bases and J 1 base, leaving 12 bases between the germline ends. This CDR3 region has 13 residues. CDR1 and CDR2 from the germline V gene are SEHNR and FQNEAQ (reference sequence). The CDR3 spells CASSTTSSYEQYF. CDR3 coding DNA: TGTGCCAGCTCAACCACTAGTTCCTACGAGCAGTACTTC.

This chain connects TRBV19 to TRBJ2-1; 9 nucleotides align to TRBD1. Germline assignment: CDR1 LNHDA and CDR2 SQIVND (reference sequence). V was clipped by 6 bases and J by 5 bases; unmatched bases: 8. This CDR3 is 15 amino acids long. The CDR3 protein is CASRHPGTGNNEQFF. CDR3 nucleotides: TGTGCCAGTAGGCATCCCGGGACAGGGAACAATGAGCAGTTCTTC. Using reference TRBV19 and TRBJ2-1 for the parts outside the CDR3, the full variable domain is DGGITQSPKYLFRKEGQNVTLSCEQNLNHDAMYWYRQDPGQGLRLIYYSQIVNDFQKGDIAEGYSVSREKKESFPLTVTSAQKNPTAFYLCASRHPGTGNNEQFFGPGTRLTVL.

The chain's CDR3 is CASSEDRGHQETQYF. CDR3 nucleotides: TGTGCCAGCAGCGAGGACAGGGGGCACCAAGAGACCCAGTACTTC. This chain connects TRBV6-5 to TRBJ2-5; 11 nucleotides agree with TRBD1. Losses at the gene ends were 6 bases for V and 0 bases for J; bases not matched to a gene: 3. Germline CDR1 is MNHEY and CDR2 is SVGAGI. The CDR3 runs 15 residues.

This clone was counted a single time. V is TRBV27 and J is TRBJ2-5; a possible D gene is TRBD2 (5 bases). The CDR3 totals 15 residues. V was shortened by 0 bases and J by 4 bases, with 12 bases between the two germline ends. The germline CDR1 and CDR2 sequences are MNHEY and SMNVEV (reference sequence). In DNA form, the CDR3 reads TGTGCCAGCAGTTTATCGAGCCCGAGCGGAGAGACCCAGTACTTC. Protein product: CASSLSSPSGETQYF.

This clone turned up a few times. V is TRBV5-5 and J is TRBJ2-3; D is undetermined. This CDR3 comprises 12 residues. Germline lookup yields CDR1 SGHKS and CDR2 YYEKEE (reference sequence). V lost 4 bases to trimming and J lost 5 bases, with 8 bases between them. The CDR3: CASSHWGDTQYF. As DNA, the CDR3 is TGTGCCAGCAGCCACTGGGGAGATACGCAGTATTTT.

The chain is built from TRBV19 and TRBJ2-3; TRBD2 agrees at 8 bases. The CDR3 is 14 amino acids. V gave up 0 bases and J gave up 5 bases; unmatched junction bases: 1. Germline-derived CDR1 and CDR2 are LNHDA and SQIVND (reference sequence). DNA for the CDR3: TGTGCCAGTAGTATAGAAGCGGGAGTAGATACGCAGTATTTT. Encoded protein: CASSIEAGVDTQYF. The variable domain in full, with the rest retrieved from reference TRBV19 and TRBJ2-3, is DGGITQSPKYLFRKEGQNVTLSCEQNLNHDAMYWYRQDPGQGLRLIYYSQIVNDFQKGDIAEGYSVSREKKESFPLTVTSAQKNPTAFYLCASSIEAGVDTQYFGPGTRLTVL.

About this clone itself: Different DNA sequences within this sample yield the same CDR3. The genes are TRBV7-9 and TRBJ1-1; no clear D. There are 13 residues in the CDR3. The V gene lost 0 bases and the J gene lost 2 bases, with 4 bases spanning the gap. Germline assignment: CDR1 SEHNR and CDR2 FQNEAQ (reference sequence). As DNA, the CDR3 is TGTGCCAGCAGCTTAGCGGGCAACACTGAAGCTTTCTTT. It translates to CASSLAGNTEAFF.

The genes are TRBV27 and TRBJ1-2; 9 bases agree with TRBD1. The germline V gene has CDR1 MNHEY and CDR2 SMNVEV (reference sequence). CDR3 size: 15 residues. Trimming removed 2 bases from V and 7 bases from J; junction bases left unmatched: 8. The DNA of the CDR3 is TGTGCCAGCAGTTTAGGGGGACAGGGATGGTCTGGCTACACCTTC. This translates into CASSLGGQGWSGYTF.

This chain connects TRBV13 to TRBJ2-1; 9 positions match TRBD2. The germline CDR1 and CDR2 sequences are PRHDT and FYEKMQ (reference sequence). Trimming took 5 bases from V and 9 from J; bases not matched to a gene: 14. The length of the CDR3 is 16 residues. CDR3 DNA: TGTGCCAGCAGCCCCACCCCGTTAGCGGGAGTTGGTGAGCAGTTCTTC. Translated: CASSPTPLAGVGEQFF.

The chain couples TRBV19 to TRBJ1-1, with D perhaps TRBD1 (6 bases). The CDR3 has 12 amino acids. Trimming removed 7 bases from V and 5 bases from J, with 11 bases in between. CDR1 and CDR2 from the germline V gene are LNHDA and SQIVND (reference sequence). The DNA for the CDR3 is TGTGCCAGTAAACAGGGAGGGACTGAAGCTTTCTTT. It translates to CASKQGGTEAFF.

The sample holds one count of this clone. The genes are TRBV18 and TRBJ1-4; tentative D call: TRBD1 (6 bases). Germline V gives CDR1 KGHSH, CDR2 LQKENI. The CDR3 contains 15 residues. The V end lost 4 bases, the J end lost 5 bases, and 14 bases lay between the germline ends. The CDR3 sequence is CASSRDNFKNEKLFF. As DNA, the CDR3 is TGTGCCAGCTCACGGGACAATTTTAAAAATGAAAAACTGTTTTTT.